This entry lists 20 T cell receptor beta chains sequenced from one sample in a study of monozygotic twins with inflammatory bowel disease (dated by TCRdb to between 2017 and 2020). Library preparation employed 5' RACE. The sample was run on an Illumina HiSeq 2500. TCRdb reprocessed the reads into one record per CDR3 protein sequence, lacking DNA. The sample's table lists a count of 150,000 to 200,000 distinct CDR3 sequences. The top ten constitute about 8% of the sample. Sequenced input: blood. These receptor sequences come from a human donor with ulcerative colitis or Crohn's disease, or a healthy co-twin of an affected twin (not recorded which).

V is TRBV20-1 and J is TRBJ2-7; the D call of TRBD1 rests on TCRdb alone, since no DNA is present to check it. There are 14 residues in the CDR3. The V gene's germline CDR1 is DFQATT and CDR2 SNEGSKA (reference sequence). The CDR3 loop is CSASRGQGRSEQYF.

The chain is built from TRBV27 and TRBJ1-2. Germline CDR1 reads MNHEY; CDR2 reads SMNVEV (reference sequence). The CDR3 totals 12 residues. The CDR3 protein is CASSGSSYGYTF.

The chain joins TRBV28 to TRBJ1-6; TCRdb's D call, TRBD1, is unchecked because there is no DNA. The CDR3 covers 15 residues. Germline CDR1 is MDHEN and CDR2 is SYDVKM. The CDR3 spells CASTRGATYNSPLHF.

The chain links TRBV5-6 to TRBJ2-7. The CDR3 covers 13 residues. Germline V lookup: CDR1 SGHDT, CDR2 YYEEEE. The CDR3 spells CASSLDSGYEQYF.

This chain links TRBV7-2 with TRBJ2-3; TCRdb names TRBD2, which stays unverified in the absence of DNA. This CDR3 is built from 15 residues. From germline, CDR1 is SGHTA and CDR2 FQGNSA. CDR3 residues: CASSLVADPTDTQCF.

The chain employs TRBV9 and TRBJ2-3. The CDR3 length is 13 residues. Per the germline V gene, CDR1 is SGDLS and CDR2 is YYNGEE. The CDR3 protein is CASSTHSTDTQYF.

This chain joins TRBV19 and TRBJ2-7; there is no DNA to check the TCRdb D call of TRBD1. Germline CDR1 and CDR2: LNHDA and SQIVND (reference sequence). The CDR3 runs 13 residues. The CDR3 reads CASSFGTVYEQYF.

V gene TRBV20-1 combines with J gene TRBJ1-3; the D call from TCRdb, TRBD1, cannot be confirmed without DNA. The CDR3 is made up of 13 amino acids. Per germline, CDR1 DFQATT and CDR2 SNEGSKA (reference sequence). CDR3 loop: CSASGIRSGTIYF.

The chain joins TRBV7-2 to TRBJ1-5. This CDR3 comprises 16 residues. The germline V gene encodes CDR1 SGHTA and CDR2 FQGNSA. This CDR3 is CASSLGADTSNQPQHF.

V and J are TRBV27 and TRBJ1-1; TCRdb lists TRBD1, though no DNA is available to test this call. Germline V gene data show CDR1 as MNHEY and CDR2 as SMNVEV (reference sequence). This CDR3 contains 14 residues. The CDR3 sequence is CASSSRGRNTEAFF.

The chain recombines TRBV7-9 with TRBJ1-1. The V gene's germline CDR1 is SEHNR and CDR2 FQNEAQ (reference sequence). The CDR3 has 12 amino acids. The CDR3 here is CASSPEDFEAFF.

The chain employs TRBV14 and TRBJ2-1. This CDR3 has 15 residues. Germline CDR1 reads SGHDN; CDR2 reads FVKESK. This chain's CDR3 is CASSQRQVHVNEQFF.

The chain has TRBV29-1 and TRBJ2-1; checking the TCRdb D call of TRBD1 is not possible without DNA. The germline gives CDR1 SQVTM, CDR2 ANQGSEA. The CDR3 length is 16 residues. CDR3 sequence: CSVYLPGQAPRDEQFF.

The chain joins TRBV30 to TRBJ2-1; TCRdb gives TRBD2 as the D gene, but with no DNA this cannot be confirmed. The germline V gene encodes CDR1 GTSNPN and CDR2 SVGIG (reference sequence). The CDR3 is made up of 15 amino acids. CDR3 loop: CASAPGLAGFTEQFF.

This chain connects TRBV20-1 to TRBJ1-3. The CDR3 is made up of 12 amino acids. CDR1 and CDR2 from the germline V gene are DFQATT and SNEGSKA (reference sequence). CDR3 protein: CSASGHWNTIYF.

The chain carries TRBV29-1 and TRBJ1-1; TCRdb lists TRBD1, though no DNA is available to test this call. Germline V lookup: CDR1 SQVTM, CDR2 ANQGSEA. The CDR3 length is 12 residues. CDR3 residues: CSGSGQGRGAFF.

V and J are TRBV10-3 and TRBJ2-3; TCRdb's D call of TRBD2 is untestable without DNA. Germline assignment: CDR1 ENHRY and CDR2 SYGVKD. The CDR3 has 16 residues. This chain's CDR3 is CAIRGTSGLSTDTQYF.

The chain employs TRBV28 and TRBJ2-7; the D gene TCRdb calls, TRBD1, cannot be checked with no DNA. From germline, CDR1 is MDHEN and CDR2 SYDVKM. The CDR3 runs to 13 residues. The CDR3 sequence: CASSTSTGYEQYF.

The chain has TRBV6-4 and TRBJ1-5; absent DNA, TCRdb's TRBD1 call cannot be checked. Germline V lookup: CDR1 MRHNA, CDR2 SNTAGT. This CDR3 is 13 amino acids long. CDR3 in amino acids: CASSVDSYQPQHF.

The chain employs TRBV12-3 or TRBV12-4 and TRBJ1-2; no DNA is available, so the TRBD1 call from TCRdb remains unchecked. The CDR3 contains 15 residues. The CDR3 reads CASSFGQSANYGYTF.